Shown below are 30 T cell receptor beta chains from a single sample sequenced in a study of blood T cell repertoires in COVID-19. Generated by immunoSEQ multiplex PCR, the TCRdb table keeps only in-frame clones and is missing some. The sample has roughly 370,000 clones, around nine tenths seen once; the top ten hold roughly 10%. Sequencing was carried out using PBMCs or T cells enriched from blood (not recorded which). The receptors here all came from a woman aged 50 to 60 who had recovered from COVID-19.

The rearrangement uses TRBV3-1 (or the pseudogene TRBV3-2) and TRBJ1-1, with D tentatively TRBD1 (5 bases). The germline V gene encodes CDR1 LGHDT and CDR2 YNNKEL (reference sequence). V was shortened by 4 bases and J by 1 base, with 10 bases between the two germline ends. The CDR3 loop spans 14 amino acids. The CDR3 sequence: CASSRAGQNTEAFF. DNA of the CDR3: TGTGCCAGCAGCCGAGCGGGGCAGAACACTGAAGCTTTCTTT.

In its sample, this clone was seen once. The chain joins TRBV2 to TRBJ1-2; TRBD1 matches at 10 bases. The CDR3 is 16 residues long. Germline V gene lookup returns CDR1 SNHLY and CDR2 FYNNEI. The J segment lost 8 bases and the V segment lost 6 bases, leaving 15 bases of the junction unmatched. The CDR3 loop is CASSVIRRDRGDGYTF. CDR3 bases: TGTGCCAGCAGCGTGATCCGGAGGGACAGGGGAGACGGCTACACCTTC.

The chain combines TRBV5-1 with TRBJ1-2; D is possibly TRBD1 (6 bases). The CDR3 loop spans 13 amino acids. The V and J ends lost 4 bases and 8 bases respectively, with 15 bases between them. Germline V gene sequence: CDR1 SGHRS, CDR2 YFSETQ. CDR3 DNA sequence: TGCGCCAGCAGCCAGGGGTCGGACATCGGCTACACCTTC. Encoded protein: CASSQGSDIGYTF.

CDR3 bases: TGCAGCGTTGAAATTTCTACAGGGCCCGGAAACACCATATATTTT. It yields the protein CSVEISTGPGNTIYF. V gene TRBV29-1 combines with J gene TRBJ1-3, with D perhaps matching TRBD1 (6 bases). The CDR3 spans 15 residues. The ends were cut back, 2 bases at V and 4 bases at J, with 15 bases in the middle. CDR1 SQVTM and CDR2 ANQGSEA come from the germline V gene.

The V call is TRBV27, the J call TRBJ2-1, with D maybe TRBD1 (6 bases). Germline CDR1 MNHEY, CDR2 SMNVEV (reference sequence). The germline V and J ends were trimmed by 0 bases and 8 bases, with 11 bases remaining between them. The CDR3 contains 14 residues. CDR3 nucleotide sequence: TGTGCCAGCAGTTTATCGACCAGGGGTGATGAGCAGTTCTTC. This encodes CASSLSTRGDEQFF.

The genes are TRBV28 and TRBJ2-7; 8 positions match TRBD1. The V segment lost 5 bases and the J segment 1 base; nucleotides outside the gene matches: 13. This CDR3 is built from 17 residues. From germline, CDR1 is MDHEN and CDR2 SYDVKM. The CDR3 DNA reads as TGTGCCAGCAGTCCACCCTCAGGGGGCACCGCTTCCTACGAGCAGTACTTC. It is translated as CASSPPSGGTASYEQYF.

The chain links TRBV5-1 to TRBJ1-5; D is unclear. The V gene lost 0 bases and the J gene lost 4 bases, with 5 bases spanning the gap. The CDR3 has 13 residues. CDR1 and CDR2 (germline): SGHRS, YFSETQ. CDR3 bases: TGCGCCAGCAGCTTGGGACAAAATCAGCCCCAGCATTTT. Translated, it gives CASSLGQNQPQHF.

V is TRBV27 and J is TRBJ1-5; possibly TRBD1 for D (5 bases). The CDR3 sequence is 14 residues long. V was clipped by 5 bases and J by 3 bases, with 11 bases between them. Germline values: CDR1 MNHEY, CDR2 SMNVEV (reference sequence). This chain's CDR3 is CASSGGGVNQPQHF. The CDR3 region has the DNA TGTGCCAGCAGTGGGGGAGGGGTCAATCAGCCCCAGCATTTT.

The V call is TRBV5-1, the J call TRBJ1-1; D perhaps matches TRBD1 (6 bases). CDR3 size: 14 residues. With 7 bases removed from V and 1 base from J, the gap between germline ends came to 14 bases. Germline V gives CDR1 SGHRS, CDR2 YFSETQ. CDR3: CASRSGTSNTEAFF. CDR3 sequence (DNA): TGCGCCAGCCGCTCCGGGACATCGAACACTGAAGCTTTCTTT. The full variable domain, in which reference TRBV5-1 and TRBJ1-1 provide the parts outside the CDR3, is KAGVTQTPRYLIKTRGQQVTLSCSPISGHRSVSWYQQTPGQGLQFLFEYFSETQRNKGNFPGRFSGRQFSNSRSEMNVSTLELGDSALYLCASRSGTSNTEAFFGQGTRLTVV.

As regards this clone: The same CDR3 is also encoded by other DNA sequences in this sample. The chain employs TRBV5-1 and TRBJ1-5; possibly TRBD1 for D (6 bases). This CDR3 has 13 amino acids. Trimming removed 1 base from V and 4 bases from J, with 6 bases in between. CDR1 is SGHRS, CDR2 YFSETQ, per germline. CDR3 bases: TGCGCCAGCAGCTTGACAGGGAATCAGCCCCAGCATTTT. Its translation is CASSLTGNQPQHF.

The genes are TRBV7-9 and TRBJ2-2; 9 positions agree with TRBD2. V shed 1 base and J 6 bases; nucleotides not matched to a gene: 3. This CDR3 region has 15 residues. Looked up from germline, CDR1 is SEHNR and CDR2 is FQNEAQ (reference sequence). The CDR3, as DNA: TGTGCCAGCAGCTTAGTCCTAGCGGGGCCCGGGGAGCTGTTTTTT. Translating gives CASSLVLAGPGELFF.

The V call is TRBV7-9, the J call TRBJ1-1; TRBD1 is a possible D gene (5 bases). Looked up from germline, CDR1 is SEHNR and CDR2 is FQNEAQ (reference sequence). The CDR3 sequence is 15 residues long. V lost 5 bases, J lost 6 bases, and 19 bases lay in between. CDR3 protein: CASSAIGQGAPEAFF. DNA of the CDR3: TGTGCCAGCAGCGCGATCGGCCAGGGTGCCCCTGAAGCTTTCTTT.

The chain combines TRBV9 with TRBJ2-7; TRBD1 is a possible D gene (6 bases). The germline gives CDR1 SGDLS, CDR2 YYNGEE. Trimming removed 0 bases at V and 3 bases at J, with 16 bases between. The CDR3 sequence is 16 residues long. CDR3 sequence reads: CASSVGQGNVYYEQYF. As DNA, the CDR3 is TGTGCCAGCAGCGTAGGGCAGGGGAATGTATACTACGAGCAGTACTTC.

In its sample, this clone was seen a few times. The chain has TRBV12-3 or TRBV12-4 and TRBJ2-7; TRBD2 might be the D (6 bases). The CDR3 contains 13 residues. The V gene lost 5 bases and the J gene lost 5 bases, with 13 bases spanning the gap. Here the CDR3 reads CASSPMGGHEQYF. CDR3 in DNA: TGTGCCAGCAGTCCAATGGGGGGTCACGAGCAGTACTTC.

The CDR3 DNA follows: TGTGCCAGCAGCTCTTACCTCGGACAGGGGAATCAGCCCCAGCATTTT. Translation: CASSSYLGQGNQPQHF. The chain employs TRBV7-2 and TRBJ1-5; 9 bases are shared with TRBD1. J gave up 4 bases and V 4 bases, and 8 bases lay outside the gene matches. This CDR3 contains 16 residues. Germline V gives CDR1 SGHTA, CDR2 FQGNSA.

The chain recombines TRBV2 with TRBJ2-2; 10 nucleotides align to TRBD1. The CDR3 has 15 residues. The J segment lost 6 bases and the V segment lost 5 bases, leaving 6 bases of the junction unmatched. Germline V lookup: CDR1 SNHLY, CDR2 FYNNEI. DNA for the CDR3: TGTGCCAGCAGTAGGCCCGGACAGGGGGCCGGGGAGCTGTTTTTT. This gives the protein CASSRPGQGAGELFF.

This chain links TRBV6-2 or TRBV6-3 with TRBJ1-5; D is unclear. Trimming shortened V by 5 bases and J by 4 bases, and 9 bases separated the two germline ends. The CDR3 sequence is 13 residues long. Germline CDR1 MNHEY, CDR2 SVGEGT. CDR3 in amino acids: CASSQTENQPQHF. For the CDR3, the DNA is TGTGCCAGCAGTCAAACAGAAAATCAGCCCCAGCATTTT.

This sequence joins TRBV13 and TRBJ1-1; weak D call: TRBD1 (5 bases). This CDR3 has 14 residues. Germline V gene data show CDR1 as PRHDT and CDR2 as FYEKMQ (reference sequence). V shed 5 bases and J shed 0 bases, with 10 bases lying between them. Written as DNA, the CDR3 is TGTGCCAGCAGCCGGGGGATACTGAACACTGAAGCTTTCTTT. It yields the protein CASSRGILNTEAFF.

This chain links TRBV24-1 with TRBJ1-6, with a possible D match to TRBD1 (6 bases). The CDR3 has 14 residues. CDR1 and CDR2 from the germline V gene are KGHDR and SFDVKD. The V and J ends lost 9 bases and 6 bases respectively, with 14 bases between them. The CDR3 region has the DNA TGTGCCACCTCCAGGGGCGATCTTAATTCACCCCTCCACTTT. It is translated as CATSRGDLNSPLHF.

CDR3 DNA: TGTGCCAGCAGTTCACCGGCCGCCGCGGGAGATACGCAGTATTTT. As protein: CASSSPAAAGDTQYF. The chain uses TRBV28 and TRBJ2-3; D may be TRBD2 (5 bases). CDR3 length: 15 residues. V lost 4 bases, J lost 5 bases, and 16 bases lay in between. The germline gives CDR1 MDHEN, CDR2 SYDVKM.

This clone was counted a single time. The CDR3 region is CASSLTLTGGVYGYTF. In DNA form, the CDR3 reads TGTGCCAGCAGCCTGACTTTGACAGGGGGCGTCTATGGCTACACCTTC. V gene TRBV14 combines with J gene TRBJ1-2; 10 bases align to TRBD1. Per germline, CDR1 SGHDN and CDR2 FVKESK. The CDR3 totals 16 residues. Trimming took 4 bases from V and 4 from J; bases not matched to a gene: 9.

CDR3 nucleotides: TGTGCCAGCAGCTTCCAATCCACAGATACGCAGTATTTT. This sequence encodes CASSFQSTDTQYF. V usage is TRBV5-5 and J usage is TRBJ2-3; D is unresolved. The V gene's germline CDR1 is SGHKS and CDR2 YYEKEE (reference sequence). The CDR3 has 13 residues. With 2 bases removed from V and 2 bases from J, the gap between germline ends came to 6 bases.

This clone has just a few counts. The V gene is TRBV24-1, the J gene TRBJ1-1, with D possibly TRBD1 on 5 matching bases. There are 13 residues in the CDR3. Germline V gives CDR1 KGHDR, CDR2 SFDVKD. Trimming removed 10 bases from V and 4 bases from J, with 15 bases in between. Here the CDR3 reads CATAARRGTEAFF. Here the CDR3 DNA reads TGTGCCACTGCGGCCCGTAGGGGCACTGAAGCTTTCTTT.

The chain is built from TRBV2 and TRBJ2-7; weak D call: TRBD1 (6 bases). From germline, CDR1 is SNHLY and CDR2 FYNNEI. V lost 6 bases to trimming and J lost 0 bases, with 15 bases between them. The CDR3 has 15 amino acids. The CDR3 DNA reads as TGTGCCAGCAGGCTGGGAGCAGGGGTCTCCTACGAGCAGTACTTC. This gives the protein CASRLGAGVSYEQYF.

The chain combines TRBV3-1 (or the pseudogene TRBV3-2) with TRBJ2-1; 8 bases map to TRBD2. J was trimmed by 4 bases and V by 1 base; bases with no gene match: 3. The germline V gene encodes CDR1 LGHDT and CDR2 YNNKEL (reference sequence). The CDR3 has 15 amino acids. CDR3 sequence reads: CASSQVSGGYNEQFF. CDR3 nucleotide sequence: TGTGCCAGCAGCCAAGTAAGCGGGGGATACAATGAGCAGTTCTTC.

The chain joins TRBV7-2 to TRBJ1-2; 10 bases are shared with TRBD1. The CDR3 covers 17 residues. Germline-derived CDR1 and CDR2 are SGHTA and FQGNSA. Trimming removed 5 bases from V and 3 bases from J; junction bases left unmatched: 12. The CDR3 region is CASSNPGQGSSHYGYTF. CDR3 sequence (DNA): TGTGCCAGCAGCAACCCGGGACAGGGGAGTTCTCACTATGGCTACACCTTC.

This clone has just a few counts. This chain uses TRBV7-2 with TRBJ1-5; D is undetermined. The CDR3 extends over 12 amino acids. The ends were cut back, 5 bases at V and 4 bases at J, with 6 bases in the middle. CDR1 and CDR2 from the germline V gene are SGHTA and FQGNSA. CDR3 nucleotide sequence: TGTGCCAGCAGCACTCTTAATCAGCCCCAGCATTTT. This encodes CASSTLNQPQHF.

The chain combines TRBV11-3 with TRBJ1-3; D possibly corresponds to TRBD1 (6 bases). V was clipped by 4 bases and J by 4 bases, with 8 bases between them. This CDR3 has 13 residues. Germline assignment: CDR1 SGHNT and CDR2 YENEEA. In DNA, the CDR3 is TGTGCCAGCAGCTCAGGGGACGGAAACACCATATATTTT. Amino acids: CASSSGDGNTIYF.

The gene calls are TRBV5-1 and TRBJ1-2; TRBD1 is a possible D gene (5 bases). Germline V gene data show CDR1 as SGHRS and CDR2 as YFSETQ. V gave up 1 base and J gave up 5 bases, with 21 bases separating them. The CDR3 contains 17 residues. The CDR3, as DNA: TGCGCCAGCAGCTTGTACCCCCGGGACTCTAGAAAATATGGCTACACCTTC. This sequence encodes CASSLYPRDSRKYGYTF.

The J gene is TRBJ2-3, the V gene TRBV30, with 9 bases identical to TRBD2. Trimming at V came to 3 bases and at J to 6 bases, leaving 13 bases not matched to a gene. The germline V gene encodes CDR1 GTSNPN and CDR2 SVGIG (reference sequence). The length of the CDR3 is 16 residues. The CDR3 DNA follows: TGTGCCTGGAGGAGGCCTAGCGGGACAAGAAAGGATACGCAGTATTTT. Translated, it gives CAWRRPSGTRKDTQYF.